This T cell receptor beta chain was obtained from a study of T cell changes during pregnancy in multiple sclerosis (dated by TCRdb to between 2018 and 2021). Background on the whole study: The study examined how the T cell repertoire changed over the course of pregnancy in women with multiple sclerosis.

To prepare the library, the immunoSEQ multiplex PCR assay was applied. TCRdb carries this immuneACCESS record with in-frame sequences only. Its versions omit some clonotypes, under half of them owing to an unresolved V gene in the studies checked, with the rest unexplained. This sample has 40,000 or so clones in its table, and 92% of those were observed once. The ten largest clones capture 10% to 15% of the sample. In regard to this clone: The clone's antigen remains unknown. Base-call qualities are not available, and no considerably larger clone is one nucleotide away.

Trimming removed 3 bases from V and 0 bases from J, leaving 6 bases between the germline ends. The CDR1 and CDR2 encoded by the germline V gene are MRHNA and SNTAGT. From the cysteine through the phenylalanine, the CDR3 covers 15 amino acids. Only CDR3 DNA is held: 45 bases, read in frame from base 1. The sequence is built from TRBV6-4 and TRBJ2-6; the best D guess is TRBD2, with 5 bases matching. The receptor was derived from a female donor with multiple sclerosis, enrolled in a pregnancy study. This sample comprised CD8+ T cells from peripheral blood mononuclear cells, obtained in the first trimester of pregnancy. The CDR3 corresponds to CASSEGDSGANVLTF. The sequenced DNA is TGTGCCAGCAGTGAGGGAGACTCTGGGGCCAACGTCCTGACTTTC.